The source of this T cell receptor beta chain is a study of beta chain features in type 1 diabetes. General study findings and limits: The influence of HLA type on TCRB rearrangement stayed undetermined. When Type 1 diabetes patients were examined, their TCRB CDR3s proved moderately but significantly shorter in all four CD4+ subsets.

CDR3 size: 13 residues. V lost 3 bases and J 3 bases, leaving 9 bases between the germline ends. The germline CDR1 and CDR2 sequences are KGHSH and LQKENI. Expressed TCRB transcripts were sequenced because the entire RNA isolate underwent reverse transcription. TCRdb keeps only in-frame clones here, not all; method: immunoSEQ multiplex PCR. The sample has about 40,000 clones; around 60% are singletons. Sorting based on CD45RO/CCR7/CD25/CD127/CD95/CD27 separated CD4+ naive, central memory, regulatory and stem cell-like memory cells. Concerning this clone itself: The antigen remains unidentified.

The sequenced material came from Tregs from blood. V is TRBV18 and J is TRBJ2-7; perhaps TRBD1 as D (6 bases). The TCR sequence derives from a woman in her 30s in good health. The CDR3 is CASSPTGSYEQYF. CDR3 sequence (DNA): TGTGCCAGCTCACCGACAGGCAGCTACGAGCAGTACTTC.